Following are 19 T cell receptor beta chains from one sample sequenced in a study of shared clonotypes between healthy human individuals. The table came from immunoSEQ multiplex PCR; TCRdb's copy has only in-frame clones and leaves some out. The table includes about 2.3 million clones, more than 85% detected once. The sequenced sample consisted of naive CD4+ T cells from PBMCs. Noted subset: CD45RA+ positively selected. Source of these receptors: a man aged 18 to 29 in good health. Some clones in this sample may be carry-over from other donors' samples.

The chain couples TRBV7-2 to TRBJ2-7; D is unresolved. Between the trimmed V and J ends, which lost 2 bases and 0 bases, there was a span of 11 bases. CDR1 is SGHTA and CDR2 is FQGNSA in the germline V gene. This CDR3 comprises 15 residues. Here the CDR3 DNA reads TGTGCCAGCAGCTTATTGGGCGCATCCTCCTACGAGCAGTACTTC. Protein: CASSLLGASSYEQYF.

Concerning this clone itself: An end of the junction does not agree with germline; a read error may underlie this. The chain couples TRBV28 to TRBJ1-2, with 7 bases fitting TRBD1. The germline V gene has CDR1 MDHEN and CDR2 SYDVKM. The CDR3 consists of 13 residues. CDR3 sequence: CVSGDSLNYGYTF. In DNA form, the CDR3 reads TGCGTATCAGGGGACAGCCTTAACTATGGCTACACCTTC.

The chain is built from TRBV6-1 and TRBJ1-1; D is possibly TRBD1 (5 bases). The CDR3 covers 14 residues. Germline values: CDR1 MNHNS, CDR2 SASEGT. Trimming removed 4 bases at V and 3 bases at J, with 12 bases between. As DNA, the CDR3 is TGTGCCAGCAGTGTGGGGGGGATGGACACTGAAGCTTTCTTT. Protein product: CASSVGGMDTEAFF.

The V call is TRBV6-1, the J call TRBJ2-7; D is undetermined. Germline CDR1 is MNHNS and CDR2 is SASEGT. The CDR3 contains 13 residues. Deletions cut 7 bases from V and 2 bases from J, with 12 bases between. The CDR3 nucleotides are TGTGCCAGCATCGGTATAGGCCCCTACGAGCAGTACTTC. Encoded protein: CASIGIGPYEQYF.

CDR3 DNA: TGTGCCAGCAGTTGGGATTCCGGGGAGCTGTTTTTT. Its translation is CASSWDSGELFF. The chain has TRBV27 and TRBJ2-2; D not certain. V lost 4 bases and J lost 6, with 6 bases in between. CDR1 MNHEY and CDR2 SMNVEV come from the germline V gene (reference sequence). The CDR3 contains 12 residues.

The rearrangement joins TRBV9 to TRBJ2-7, with D perhaps TRBD2 (5 bases). The CDR3 has 14 residues. V lost 0 bases and J 2 bases, leaving 9 bases between the germline ends. Germline V gene lookup returns CDR1 SGDLS and CDR2 YYNGEE. CDR3: CASSVVEVTYEQYF. In DNA form, the CDR3 reads TGTGCCAGCAGCGTAGTGGAGGTTACCTACGAGCAGTACTTC.

The chain couples TRBV6-5 to TRBJ2-7, with 10 bases aligning to TRBD1. With V trimmed by 2 bases and J by 2 bases, 3 bases remained unmatched. The CDR3 is 15 amino acids. CDR1 MNHEY and CDR2 SVGAGI come from the germline V gene. In DNA, the CDR3 is TGTGCCAGCAGTTACCGGGACAGGGGTCCCTACGAGCAGTACTTC. Protein sequence: CASSYRDRGPYEQYF.

The chain joins TRBV5-1 to TRBJ2-3; 11 nucleotides align to TRBD1. The V segment lost 3 bases and the J segment 5 bases; nucleotides outside the gene matches: 5. There are 15 residues in the CDR3. In germline, CDR1 is SGHRS, CDR2 YFSETQ. The CDR3 DNA reads TGCGCCAGCAGCTCGGCGGGACAGGGGGGAGATACGCAGTATTTT. Protein: CASSSAGQGGDTQYF.

The table lists this clone with a few counts. The chain carries TRBV25-1 and TRBJ2-7; D is possibly TRBD2 (5 bases). Looked up from germline, CDR1 is MGHDK and CDR2 is SYGVNS. The CDR3 sequence is 12 residues long. V was pared by 10 bases and J by 5 bases, with 15 bases between. CDR3 sequence reads: CATRTAGDEQYF. The DNA of the CDR3 is TGTGCCACCAGGACGGCCGGGGACGAGCAGTACTTC.

The CDR3 loop reads CASSLNVGELFF. In DNA form, the CDR3 reads TGCGCCAGCAGCTTGAATGTCGGGGAGCTGTTTTTT. The V call is TRBV5-1, the J call TRBJ2-2; D is uncertain. Per germline, CDR1 SGHRS and CDR2 YFSETQ. CDR3 length: 12 amino acids. The V end lost 1 base, the J end lost 7 bases, and 5 bases lay between the germline ends.

DNA of the CDR3: TGTGCCTTCCGGGAGCGAGCCCGAGAGACCCAGTACTTC. Translation gives CAFRERARETQYF. The V and J genes are TRBV5-3 and TRBJ2-5; a possible D gene is TRBD2 (6 bases). TRBV5-3 is sorted into the ORF group, with uncertain function. The CDR3 is 13 amino acids. V was cut by 10 bases and J by 4 bases, with 17 bases left in between.

Details on this clone: At one end the junction does not follow the germline gene, possibly because of a read error. The same CDR3 arises from other DNA sequences in this sample as well. The chain uses TRBV29-1 and TRBJ2-7, with 9 bases lining up with TRBD1. This CDR3 has 13 residues. Germline V gene lookup returns CDR1 SQVTM and CDR2 ANQGSEA. CDR3 DNA: TGCAGCGTAGCCGGACAGGGGACCTACGAACAGTACTTC. Amino acid sequence: CSVAGQGTYEQYF.

This clone was detected a few times. The genes are TRBV9 and TRBJ2-6; 8 bases align to TRBD2. After removal of 1 base from V and 0 bases from J, the junction contained 6 bases not matched to a gene. The CDR3 has 18 residues. Germline assignment: CDR1 SGDLS and CDR2 YYNGEE. Here the CDR3 DNA reads TGTGCCAGCAGCGTACAGGCACGGGAGGGCTCTGGGGCCAACGTCCTGACTTTC. Encoded protein: CASSVQAREGSGANVLTF. The full variable domain, with the rest looked up from reference TRBV9 and TRBJ2-6, is DSGVTQTPKHLITATGQRVTLRCSPRSGDLSVYWYQQSLDQGLQFLIQYYNGEERAKGNILERFSAQQFPDLHSELNLSSLELGDSALYFCASSVQAREGSGANVLTFGAGSRLTVL.

Concerning this clone itself: Other nucleotide sequences from this sample produce the same CDR3. The chain recombines TRBV28 with TRBJ2-7; 8 bases are a match to TRBD1. Trimming removed 5 bases from V and 2 bases from J; junction bases left unmatched: 5. The CDR3 runs 14 residues. Germline loops: CDR1 MDHEN, CDR2 SYDVKM. In DNA form, the CDR3 reads TGTGCCAGCAGTCTCGGGGACAGGACCTACGAGCAGTACTTC. It encodes CASSLGDRTYEQYF.

In DNA form, the CDR3 reads TGTGCCTGGAGTCCAGGGATCAATCAGCCCCAGCATTTT. Protein product: CAWSPGINQPQHF. The chain joins TRBV30 to TRBJ1-5; D may be TRBD1 (5 bases). The CDR3 consists of 13 residues. In germline, CDR1 is GTSNPN, CDR2 SVGIG (reference sequence). V was trimmed by 2 bases and J by 3 bases, leaving 8 bases between them.

The rearrangement joins TRBV30 to TRBJ2-2, with 12 bases matching TRBD2. The CDR3 loop spans 16 amino acids. V shed 3 bases, J shed 3 bases, and the junction held 5 bases outside the gene matches. Germline CDR1 reads GTSNPN; CDR2 reads SVGIG (reference sequence). CDR3 nucleotide sequence: TGTGCCTGGAGGGCCCTAGCGGGAGGGCACACCGGGGAGCTGTTTTTT. Residues: CAWRALAGGHTGELFF.

The CDR3 protein is CASSQLDRNEQFF. The CDR3 coding sequence is TGTGCCAGCAGCCAATTAGACAGAAATGAGCAGTTCTTC. V is TRBV14 and J is TRBJ2-1, with D perhaps matching TRBD1 (5 bases). CDR3 size: 13 residues. CDR1 and CDR2 (germline): SGHDN, FVKESK. V lost 2 bases and J lost 7, with 9 bases in between. The variable domain in full, with the rest retrieved from reference TRBV14 and TRBJ2-1, is EAGVTQFPSHSVIEKGQTVTLRCDPISGHDNLYWYRRVMGKEIKFLLHFVKESKQDESGMPNNRFLAERTGGTYSTLKVQPAELEDSGVYFCASSQLDRNEQFFGPGTRLTVL.

The chain is built from TRBV5-4 and TRBJ2-3; a possible D gene is TRBD1 (6 bases). The CDR3 has 16 residues. The V end lost 3 bases, the J end lost 4 bases, and 18 bases lay between the germline ends. CDR1 SGHNT and CDR2 YYREEE come from the germline V gene (reference sequence). CDR3 in amino acids: CASSSARDMTPDTQYF. The CDR3 DNA is TGTGCCAGCAGCTCTGCTCGGGACATGACTCCAGATACGCAGTATTTT. The whole variable domain, remainder taken from reference TRBV5-4 and TRBJ2-3, is ETGVTQSPTHLIKTRGQQVTLRCSSQSGHNTVSWYQQALGQGPQFIFQYYREEENGRGNFPPRFSGLQFPNYSSELNVNALELDDSALYLCASSSARDMTPDTQYFGPGTRLTVL.

The V call is TRBV19, the J call TRBJ1-5; D remains ambiguous. The germline CDR1 and CDR2 sequences are LNHDA and SQIVND (reference sequence). The CDR3 is 14 residues long. The ends were cut back, 0 bases at V and 9 bases at J, with 12 bases in the middle. CDR3 protein: CASSIDLGVLPQHF. For the CDR3, the DNA is TGTGCCAGTAGTATAGATCTTGGCGTCCTGCCCCAGCATTTT.